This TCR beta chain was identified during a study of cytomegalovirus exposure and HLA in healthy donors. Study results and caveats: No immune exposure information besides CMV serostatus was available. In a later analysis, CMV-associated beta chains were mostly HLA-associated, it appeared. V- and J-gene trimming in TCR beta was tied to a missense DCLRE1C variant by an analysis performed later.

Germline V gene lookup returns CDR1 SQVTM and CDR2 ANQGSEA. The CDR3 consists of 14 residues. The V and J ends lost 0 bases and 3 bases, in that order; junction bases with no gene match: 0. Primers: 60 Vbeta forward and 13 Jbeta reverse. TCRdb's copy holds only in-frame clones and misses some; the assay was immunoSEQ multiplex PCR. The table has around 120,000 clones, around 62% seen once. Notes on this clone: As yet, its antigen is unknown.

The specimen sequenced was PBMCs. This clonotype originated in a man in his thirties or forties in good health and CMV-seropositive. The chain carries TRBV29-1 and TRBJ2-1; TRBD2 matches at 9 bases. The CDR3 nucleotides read TGCAGCGTTGAAGAAGCGGGGGGCTACAATGAGCAGTTCTTC. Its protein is CSVEEAGGYNEQFF.